Included here is one TCR beta chain sequence, with context. The target of this receptor is not known. No base-level quality is on record; no much larger clone is a single base apart. The CDR3 goes from the cysteine to the phenylalanine over 13 residues. The entry retains the CDR3 DNA only, 39 bases that are in frame from base 1. A distance of 17 bases separates the germline ends of V and J, which lose 6 bases and 14 bases respectively. The germline V gene specifies SNHLY as CDR1 and FYNNEI as CDR2. This record belongs to a study of chronic HIV infection and antiretroviral therapy (dated by TCRdb to between 2014 and 2017). Library construction relied on 5' RACE. These reads were obtained on an Illumina MiSeq. The public reads were reprocessed in TCRdb via fastp at Q25 and MiXCR, keeping in-frame beta chains. Every CDR3 protein is listed once, alongside the most common genes and DNA of its rows. This sample gives more than 40,000 distinct CDR3 sequences in total; 19% of them show up just once. The ten biggest clones cover approximately 2.8% of the sample.

The sample was peripheral blood. The chain uses TRBV2 and TRBJ1-6; the D gene assignment is ambiguous. The sequence derives from an adult who had HIV and had not received antiretroviral therapy, or was an uninfected healthy control (not recorded which). The CDR3 region: CASSGRLPPSLHF. The sequenced DNA is TGTGCCAGCAGCGGTAGACTGCCGCCTTCCCTCCACTTT.